The next 10 T cell receptor beta chains were all read from a single sample in a study of T cell changes during pregnancy in multiple sclerosis (dated by TCRdb to the late 2010s). To prepare the library, the immunoSEQ multiplex PCR assay was applied. The clones in this table, taken by TCRdb from immuneACCESS, are in-frame only. Not every clone is retained; where verified, under half of the shortfall comes from an unresolved V gene, and the cause of the rest is unknown. The sample profile shows around 49,000 clones; approximately 91% of them were found once. Of the sample, 0.61% falls within the top ten clones. Sequenced material: CD4+ T cells from peripheral blood mononuclear cells, taken after pregnancy. The receptors stem from a female donor in good health, enrolled as a control in a pregnancy study.

J is TRBJ2-7 and V is TRBV5-1, with D perhaps TRBD2 (7 bases). The V end lost 4 bases, the J end lost 1 base, and 15 bases lay between the germline ends. This CDR3 has 15 residues. Germline CDR1 reads SGHRS; CDR2 reads YFSETQ. CDR3 sequence: CASSGGGTSSYEQYF. In DNA, the CDR3 is TGCGCCAGCAGCGGGGGGGGGACATCTTCCTACGAGCAGTACTTC.

This clone appeared a single time. The rearrangement uses TRBV5-1 and TRBJ1-3, with D possibly TRBD1 on 6 matching bases. Germline assignment: CDR1 SGHRS and CDR2 YFSETQ. The CDR3 spans 15 residues. V lost 5 bases, J lost 0 bases, and 12 bases lay in between. CDR3 region: CASSFDRPSGNTIYF. CDR3 bases: TGCGCCAGCAGTTTCGACAGGCCCTCTGGAAACACCATATATTTT.

The CDR3 bases are TGTGCCAGCAGCTTATCGAGGTCGGAGATGAACACCGGGGAGCTGTTTTTT. It codes for CASSLSRSEMNTGELFF. V and J are TRBV7-2 and TRBJ2-2; the D is unclear. This CDR3 spans 17 amino acids. Trimming removed 2 bases at V and 1 base at J, with 14 bases between. CDR1 SGHTA and CDR2 FQGNSA come from the germline V gene.

The genes are TRBV5-1 and TRBJ1-1; 7 bases align to TRBD1. V shed 3 bases, J shed 0 bases, and the junction held 8 bases outside the gene matches. Germline V gives CDR1 SGHRS, CDR2 YFSETQ. This CDR3 comprises 16 residues. The CDR3 DNA follows: TGCGCCAGCAGCTCGGGGACAGACCTCATGAACACTGAAGCTTTCTTT. Encoded protein: CASSSGTDLMNTEAFF.

The V and J genes are TRBV5-4 and TRBJ2-1; a possible D gene is TRBD2 (6 bases). In germline, CDR1 is SGHNT, CDR2 YYREEE (reference sequence). This CDR3 contains 16 residues. V dropped 4 bases and J dropped 7 bases, with 21 bases sitting between them. The chain's CDR3 is CASSPPRRGGANEQFF. The CDR3 nucleotides are TGTGCCAGCAGCCCTCCTAGGCGGGGTGGAGCAAATGAGCAGTTCTTC.

V is TRBV6-5 and J is TRBJ2-5, with D tentatively TRBD1 (8 bases). The V gene lost 2 bases and the J gene lost 4 bases, with 14 bases spanning the gap. Germline V lookup: CDR1 MNHEY, CDR2 SVGAGI. The CDR3 length is 15 residues. CDR3 protein: CASSYTGGVRETQYF. The CDR3 DNA reads TGTGCCAGCAGTTACACAGGGGGGGTGAGAGAGACCCAGTACTTC.

The chain joins TRBV15 to TRBJ2-2; 7 bases fit TRBD1. Germline CDR1 LNHNV, CDR2 YYDKDF (reference sequence). This CDR3 has 16 residues. The V and J ends lost 0 bases and 7 bases, in that order; junction bases with no gene match: 8. CDR3 residues: CATSRDRGGFIGELFF. CDR3 DNA: TGTGCCACCAGCAGAGATCGAGGGGGCTTCATCGGGGAGCTGTTTTTT.

This clone was observed a few times. The chain recombines TRBV30 with TRBJ2-7; 9 nucleotides match TRBD2. CDR1 GTSNPN and CDR2 SVGIG come from the germline V gene (reference sequence). The junction had 3 bases not matched to a gene; V was cut back by 4 bases and J by 8 bases. CDR3 length: 11 residues. This CDR3 reads CAWTSGAKQYF. Here the CDR3 DNA reads TGTGCCTGGACTAGCGGGGCTAAGCAGTACTTC.

The chain joins TRBV5-1 to TRBJ2-1, with TRBD2 identical over 8 bases. The CDR3 has 16 amino acids. After removal of 6 bases from V and 0 bases from J, the junction contained 8 bases not matched to a gene. Germline V lookup: CDR1 SGHRS, CDR2 YFSETQ. The chain's CDR3 is CASTSGSGGSYNEQFF. The DNA for the CDR3 is TGCGCCAGCACCTCAGGAAGCGGGGGCTCCTACAATGAGCAGTTCTTC.

This chain links TRBV19 with TRBJ1-4; no firm D call. This CDR3 has 14 residues. CDR1 LNHDA and CDR2 SQIVND come from the germline V gene (reference sequence). V lost 2 bases and J lost 7, with 11 bases in between. CDR3 protein: CASSIQVRAEKLFF. The CDR3 DNA reads as TGTGCCAGTAGTATACAAGTAAGAGCTGAAAAACTGTTTTTT.